This T cell receptor (beta chain) emerged from a study of blood T cell repertoires in COVID-19. Overall study: The United States, Italy and Spain supplied acute and convalescent COVID-19 samples. The cDNA or gDNA used as material had been derived from T cells, B-cell-depleted T cells, or PBMCs.

Original analysis: Counts of nucleated cells, estimated from reference gene primer amplification, were obtained. Clones were sequenced by immunoSEQ multiplex PCR, and TCRdb holds only the in-frame ones, with some missing. Clone size and V and J calls were adopted from that table, with D and trimming inferred from the DNA. Seen here are more than 75,000 clones, roughly 86% observed once, and the top ten hold 10%. This clone was recorded only once. CDR3 length equals 16 residues. J gave up 2 bases and V 5 bases, and 9 bases lay outside the gene matches. Germline V gene lookup returns CDR1 MDHEN and CDR2 SYDVKM.

Sequences were obtained from peripheral blood. The TCR sequence derives from a man aged 60 to 69 with acute or convalescent COVID-19. This chain links TRBV28 with TRBJ1-2, with 9 bases lining up with TRBD1. The CDR3 sequence is CASSPSSTGGNYGYTF. The CDR3 DNA is TGTGCCAGCAGTCCATCATCGACAGGGGGAAACTATGGCTACACCTTC.